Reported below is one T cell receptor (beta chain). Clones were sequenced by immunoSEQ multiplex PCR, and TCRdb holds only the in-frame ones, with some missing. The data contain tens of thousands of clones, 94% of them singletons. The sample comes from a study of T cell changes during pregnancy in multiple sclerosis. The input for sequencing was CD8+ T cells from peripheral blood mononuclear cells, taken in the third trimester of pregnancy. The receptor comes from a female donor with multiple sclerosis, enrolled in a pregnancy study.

CDR3 sequence (DNA): TGTGCCAGCATCGTCGAACTAGCGGGAGGCTCCTACGAGCAGTACTTC. Residues: CASIVELAGGSYEQYF. This chain joins TRBV7-2 and TRBJ2-7; 12 bases agree with TRBD2. This CDR3 has 16 amino acids. Germline-derived CDR1 and CDR2 are SGHTA and FQGNSA. With V trimmed by 7 bases and J by 0 bases, 7 bases remained unmatched.